This T cell receptor (beta chain) is drawn from a study of blood T cell repertoires in COVID-19. Whole-study context: The United States, Italy and Spain were the sources of the acute and convalescent COVID-19 samples.

This clone was observed a single time. This table comes from immunoSEQ multiplex PCR, and its TCRdb copy is limited to in-frame clones, with some not included. The sample contains around 200,000 clones, 85% to 90% of which appear only once. Sequencing was carried out using PBMCs or T cells enriched from blood (not recorded which). This clonotype originated in a man aged 25 to 40 who had recovered from COVID-19.

CDR3 sequence (DNA): TGTGCCAGCAAGACGGGATCGGGTGAGCAGTTCTTC. It specifies CASKTGSGEQFF. V gene TRBV5-4 combines with J gene TRBJ2-1; D is possibly TRBD2 (5 bases). Trimming removed 6 bases from V and 9 bases from J, with 13 bases in between. Germline V gives CDR1 SGHNT, CDR2 YYREEE (reference sequence). The CDR3 runs 12 residues.